The T cell receptor (beta chain) under discussion was sequenced for a study of T cell repertoires in cytomegalovirus infection. Broader study findings: HLA-C-restricted CMV clonotypes gave the most frequent clonotype in two of eight donors. Totalled public TCR beta family frequency picked out people who carried CMV plus the relevant HLA.

One entry per CDR3 protein results from TCRdb running MiXCR on the reads. The sample has almost 500,000 distinct CDR3 sequences, approximately 10% seen once. There are many counts of this clonotype. Antigen unknown. Germline assignment: CDR1 SEHNR and CDR2 FQNEAQ (reference sequence). The CDR3 sequence is 16 residues long. Trimming cost V 1 base and J 4 bases; bases outside gene matches: 3. The sample consisted of PBMCs. The rearrangement links TRBV7-9 to TRBJ1-5; TRBD1 aligns across 11 bases. The TCR originated in a human donor in good health (CMV status not recorded). Some clones in this sample may be carry-over from other donors' samples. The CDR3 nucleotides are TGTGCCAGCAGCTTAGACGGGACAGGGGGGAATCAGCCCCAGCATTTT. Its translation is CASSLDGTGGNQPQHF.